These 26 T cell receptor beta chains share one sample of origin, sequenced in a study of OX40 agonist ivuxolimab in advanced cancers. TCRdb's table, derived via immunoSEQ multiplex PCR, lists solely in-frame clones and lacks some. The table records tens of thousands of clones, 75% to 95% of them present only once. Here the sequenced sample was CD4+ or CD8+ T cells sorted from blood, taken in a trial of the OX40 agonist ivuxolimab. The receptor set was obtained from an adult with an advanced solid tumor such as melanoma, head and neck, liver or kidney cancer.

This clone has just a few counts. The chain employs TRBV5-5 and TRBJ2-7; the D is unclear. Trimming left V 1 base short and J 2 bases short, with 7 bases between. CDR3 length: 13 residues. CDR1 SGHKS and CDR2 YYEKEE come from the germline V gene (reference sequence). In nucleotides, the CDR3 is TGTGCCAGCAGCTTGATGGGCACCTACGAGCAGTACTTC. This gives the protein CASSLMGTYEQYF.

The rearrangement joins TRBV7-8 to TRBJ2-7, with D maybe TRBD2 (5 bases). The CDR3 runs 14 residues. Between the trimmed V and J ends, which lost 1 base and 6 bases, there was a span of 13 bases. Germline values: CDR1 SGHVS, CDR2 FQNEAQ. The CDR3 loop reads CASSLGTPEGEQYF. The CDR3 region has the DNA TGTGCCAGCAGCTTAGGGACTCCAGAGGGCGAGCAGTACTTC.

The chain couples TRBV5-4 to TRBJ2-7, with 9 positions matching TRBD1. The germline gives CDR1 SGHNT, CDR2 YYREEE (reference sequence). V lost 4 bases and J lost 4; bases outside the gene matches: 6. The CDR3 spans 14 residues. For the CDR3, the DNA is TGTGCCAGCAGCACCGGACAGGGGCTTTACGAGCAGTACTTC. It translates to CASSTGQGLYEQYF.

This clone was counted only a few times. The J gene is TRBJ2-2, the V gene TRBV11-3; D may be TRBD1 (6 bases). Trimming cost V 5 bases and J 0 bases, with 13 bases left between them. Germline-derived CDR1 and CDR2 are SGHNT and YENEEA. CDR3 length equals 16 residues. The CDR3 loop is CASSVRGHSNTGELFF. DNA for the CDR3: TGTGCCAGCAGCGTACGGGGACATTCGAACACCGGGGAGCTGTTTTTT.

Regarding this clone: This same CDR3 is encoded by further DNA sequences in the sample. The chain links TRBV9 to TRBJ2-1, with 7 bases lining up with TRBD2. The trim removed 0 bases at V and 7 bases at J, leaving 4 bases unmatched. From germline, CDR1 is SGDLS and CDR2 YYNGEE. The CDR3 has 14 amino acids. Here the CDR3 DNA reads TGTGCCAGCAGCGTAGGACTAGCTGCGAATGAGCAGTTCTTC. It translates to CASSVGLAANEQFF.

This chain links TRBV7-3 with TRBJ2-7; 8 bases are a match to TRBD2. The CDR3 length is 14 residues. V was pared by 5 bases and J by 4 bases, with 7 bases of the junction left unmatched. CDR1 and CDR2 from the germline V gene are SGHTA and FQGTGA. The CDR3 nucleotides read TGTGCCAGCAGCATTCGGGAGGGCCGGTACGAGCAGTACTTC. Translating gives CASSIREGRYEQYF.

The CDR3 reads CASSLGTANTGELFF. As DNA, the CDR3 is TGTGCCAGCAGCCTCGGGACGGCAAACACCGGGGAGCTGTTTTTT. This chain links TRBV5-8 with TRBJ2-2; the D gene could be TRBD1 or TRBD2 (5 bases each). Germline V gives CDR1 SGHTS, CDR2 YDEGEE. CDR3 length equals 15 residues. Trimming removed 4 bases at V and 2 bases at J, with 12 bases between.

This clone appeared a single time. The rearrangement joins TRBV19 to TRBJ2-7; the D gene is possibly TRBD2 (5 bases). Germline V gene lookup returns CDR1 LNHDA and CDR2 SQIVND (reference sequence). The CDR3 spans 13 residues. V was clipped by 2 bases and J by 7 bases, with 12 bases between them. CDR3 protein: CASSITREGEQYF. The CDR3 nucleotides read TGTGCCAGTAGTATAACCCGGGAAGGAGAGCAGTACTTC.

This sequence joins TRBV2 and TRBJ2-5; 8 bases line up with TRBD1. Germline V gene lookup returns CDR1 SNHLY and CDR2 FYNNEI. Trimming removed 4 bases from V and 5 bases from J; junction bases left unmatched: 12. The CDR3 runs 16 residues. CDR3 protein: CASSVYRGAVAETQYF. DNA of the CDR3: TGTGCCAGCAGTGTGTACAGGGGGGCGGTCGCGGAGACCCAGTACTTC.

The gene calls are TRBV6-6 and TRBJ1-2, with D perhaps TRBD1 (5 bases). This CDR3 has 14 residues. V lost 6 bases and J lost 5, with 16 bases in between. The germline V gene encodes CDR1 MNHNY and CDR2 SVGAGI (reference sequence). This chain's CDR3 is CASRRGTDPYGYTF. CDR3 bases: TGTGCCAGCAGGAGAGGGACGGACCCTTATGGCTACACCTTC.

This clone has just a few counts. V is TRBV5-4 and J is TRBJ2-3; D uncertain. Trimming stripped 3 bases from V and 1 base from J, with 15 bases between. The germline V gene encodes CDR1 SGHNT and CDR2 YYREEE (reference sequence). This CDR3 contains 16 residues. CDR3 sequence: CASSSRSRWGTDTQYF. Here the CDR3 DNA reads TGTGCCAGCAGCTCCCGTTCCAGATGGGGCACAGATACGCAGTATTTT.

CDR3 sequence (DNA): TGTGCCTGGAGTGTACAGCTCACCGGGGAGCTGTTTTTT. Protein: CAWSVQLTGELFF. J is TRBJ2-2 and V is TRBV30; D is ambiguous. The V end lost 0 bases, the J end lost 4 bases, and 6 bases lay between the germline ends. The CDR3 loop spans 13 amino acids. CDR1 is GTSNPN, CDR2 SVGIG, per germline (reference sequence). The entire variable domain, with the rest obtained from reference TRBV30 and TRBJ2-2, is as follows: SQTIHQWPATLVQPVGSPLSLECTVEGTSNPNLYWYRQAAGRGLQLLFYSVGIGQISSEVPQNLSASRPQDRQFILSSKKLLLSDSGFYLCAWSVQLTGELFFGEGSRLTVL.

This clone was counted once. The chain carries TRBV27 and TRBJ1-1; D call uncertain. V lost 6 bases and J 8 bases, leaving 19 bases between the germline ends. Germline values: CDR1 MNHEY, CDR2 SMNVEV (reference sequence). There are 14 residues in the CDR3. Here the CDR3 reads CASSPIEEGYEAFF. CDR3 nucleotide sequence: TGTGCCAGCAGCCCTATTGAAGAAGGATACGAAGCTTTCTTT.

The sample holds one count of this clone. The chain is built from TRBV6-1 and TRBJ2-6; no definite D call. V lost 10 bases to trimming and J lost 4 bases, with 14 bases between them. The germline CDR1 and CDR2 sequences are MNHNS and SASEGT. The CDR3 extends over 14 amino acids. The CDR3 is CATQGNSGANVLTF. The CDR3 DNA is TGTGCCACCCAAGGGAATTCCGGGGCCAACGTCCTGACTTTC.

J is TRBJ2-7 and V is TRBV29-1; D possibly corresponds to TRBD1 (6 bases). The CDR3 loop spans 14 amino acids. The germline CDR1 and CDR2 sequences are SQVTM and ANQGSEA. The V and J ends lost 3 bases and 2 bases respectively, with 14 bases between them. Written as DNA, the CDR3 is TGCAGCGTTGAGGGGTCTGGGGGCCCCTACGAGCAGTACTTC. Amino acids: CSVEGSGGPYEQYF.

J is TRBJ1-2 and V is TRBV5-1; the match to TRBD1 covers 7 bases. CDR1 and CDR2 from the germline V gene are SGHRS and YFSETQ. The CDR3 has 14 residues. J was trimmed by 3 bases and V by 0 bases; bases with no gene match: 2. In DNA, the CDR3 is TGCGCCAGCAGCTTGGGGGACAGTGACTATGGCTACACCTTC. It yields the protein CASSLGDSDYGYTF.

The genes are TRBV27 and TRBJ1-4; D may be TRBD1 (5 bases). Germline values: CDR1 MNHEY, CDR2 SMNVEV (reference sequence). The CDR3 covers 15 residues. Trimming left V 4 bases short and J 3 bases short, with 12 bases between. CDR3 in DNA: TGTGCCAGCAGTTATCAGGGCAGGTCTAATGAAAAACTGTTTTTT. Protein sequence: CASSYQGRSNEKLFF.

CDR3 bases: TGCAGCGTTGAATCCTCTCCAGGGGTGAACACTGAAGCTTTCTTT. Amino acids: CSVESSPGVNTEAFF. The rearrangement uses TRBV29-1 and TRBJ1-1; weak D call: TRBD1 (6 bases). The CDR3 loop spans 15 amino acids. Germline V gives CDR1 SQVTM, CDR2 ANQGSEA. The V end lost 2 bases, the J end lost 0 bases, and 13 bases lay between the germline ends.

CDR3 region: CASSLEASGSVYTQYF. The CDR3 DNA is TGTGCCAGCAGCTTGGAAGCTAGCGGGAGTGTGTATACGCAGTATTTT. The rearrangement uses TRBV5-5 and TRBJ2-3, with 10 bases aligning to TRBD2. CDR1 is SGHKS and CDR2 is YYEKEE in the germline V gene (reference sequence). The CDR3 loop spans 16 amino acids. The V and J ends lost 0 bases and 7 bases, in that order; junction bases with no gene match: 8.

The chain combines TRBV19 with TRBJ2-3; D not resolved. This CDR3 comprises 13 residues. The germline V gene encodes CDR1 LNHDA and CDR2 SQIVND (reference sequence). The ends were cut back, 3 bases at V and 3 bases at J, with 7 bases in the middle. The chain's CDR3 is CASSISITDTQYF. The DNA for the CDR3 is TGTGCCAGTAGTATTTCCATTACAGATACGCAGTATTTT.

This chain uses TRBV30 with TRBJ2-2; possible D gene TRBD2, 6 bases. Germline V lookup: CDR1 GTSNPN, CDR2 SVGIG (reference sequence). V was pared by 3 bases and J by 1 base, with 15 bases between. This CDR3 has 16 amino acids. CDR3 coding DNA: TGTGCCTGGAGCGAAGTAGGGAGGTGGAACACCGGGGAGCTGTTTTTT. This encodes CAWSEVGRWNTGELFF.

The chain joins TRBV6-5 to TRBJ1-5, with D uncertain. This CDR3 comprises 13 residues. Looked up from germline, CDR1 is MNHEY and CDR2 is SVGAGI. Trimming removed 7 bases from V and 11 bases from J, with 18 bases in between. CDR3 residues: CASTPRRLVAQHF. In DNA, the CDR3 is TGTGCCAGCACCCCAAGGAGACTTGTCGCCCAGCATTTT.

This sequence joins TRBV7-2 and TRBJ1-5; possibly TRBD1 for D (5 bases). V was shortened by 5 bases and J by 7 bases, with 15 bases between the two germline ends. The CDR3 is 14 amino acids. Germline CDR1 is SGHTA and CDR2 is FQGNSA. The CDR3 loop reads CASSPRGGRQPQHF. As DNA, the CDR3 is TGTGCCAGCAGCCCCCGCGGGGGTCGGCAGCCCCAGCATTTT.

This clone was found a few times. The CDR3 region has the DNA TGTGCCAGCAGTTTAGAAACCTATGGCTACACCTTC. It yields the protein CASSLETYGYTF. The chain has TRBV28 and TRBJ1-2; unclear D gene. The germline gives CDR1 MDHEN, CDR2 SYDVKM. V lost 2 bases and J 4 bases, leaving 5 bases between the germline ends. The CDR3 totals 12 residues.

The chain recombines TRBV5-1 with TRBJ1-6; D remains ambiguous. The CDR3 sequence is 15 residues long. The V end was cut by 4 bases, the J end by 0 bases, with 8 bases between. Germline V lookup: CDR1 SGHRS, CDR2 YFSETQ. The CDR3 reads CASSEGSSYNSPLHF. The CDR3 coding sequence is TGCGCCAGCAGCGAAGGTAGCTCCTATAATTCACCCCTCCACTTT.

The V call is TRBV6-5, the J call TRBJ2-1; TRBD2 agrees at 9 bases. The CDR3 is 16 residues long. V dropped 4 bases and J dropped 4; count of bases not matched to a gene: 8. The germline CDR1 and CDR2 sequences are MNHEY and SVGAGI. Here the CDR3 DNA reads TGTGCCAGCAGTTCACCGGGACTAGCAACGTACAATGAGCAGTTCTTC. Its translation: CASSSPGLATYNEQFF.